What follows are 20 T cell receptor beta chains derived from one specimen sequenced in a study of blood T cells in healthy people across ages. Then a second PCR, running about 7 to 11 cycles, was carried out with a sample-barcoded 5' primer and a J-beta primer mix. Each CDR3 protein gets one entry after TCRdb re-called the 5' RACE reads with MiXCR. This table has roughly 1,800,000 distinct CDR3 sequences, 49% appearing once. The specimen was blood. These receptor sequences come from a woman aged 40-49 years in good health.

This clonotype has ten or more counts. The V gene is TRBV4-3, the J gene TRBJ2-1; maybe TRBD1 (6 bases). V lost 1 base and J lost 3, with 13 bases in between. CDR3 length: 16 residues. Germline assignment: CDR1 LGHNA and CDR2 YSLEER. CDR3 region: CASSQGHRAVYNEQFF. DNA of the CDR3: TGCGCCAGCAGCCAAGGACACAGGGCCGTCTACAATGAGCAGTTCTTC.

The V and J genes are TRBV7-6 and TRBJ2-3; D not certain. Germline loops: CDR1 SGHVS, CDR2 FNYEAQ. Trimming cost V 5 bases and J 6 bases, with 12 bases left between them. The length of the CDR3 is 13 residues. CDR3 coding DNA: TGTGCCAGCAGCCGCTCCGCCAGGGATACGCAGTATTTT. This translates into CASSRSARDTQYF.

V is TRBV7-6 and J is TRBJ2-5; TRBD2 matches at 7 bases. Trimming cost V 6 bases and J 11 bases; bases outside gene matches: 15. From germline, CDR1 is SGHVS and CDR2 FNYEAQ. The CDR3 runs to 14 residues. The CDR3 loop is CASSSQGGADEQYF. The DNA of the CDR3 is TGTGCCAGCAGTTCGCAGGGAGGGGCCGATGAGCAGTACTTC. Together with reference TRBV7-6 and TRBJ2-5, the CDR3 gives the full variable domain: GAGVSQSPRYKVTKRGQDVALRCDPISGHVSLYWYRQALGQGPEFLTYFNYEAQQDKSGLPNDRFSAERPEGSISTLTIQRTEQRDSAMYRCASSSQGGADEQYFGPGTRLLVL.

This clonotype was observed a few times. This chain connects TRBV11-2 to TRBJ1-2, with D possibly TRBD1 on 5 matching bases. The germline V and J ends were trimmed by 1 base and 6 bases, with 12 bases remaining between them. The CDR3 has 14 amino acids. Germline V gene data show CDR1 as SGHAT and CDR2 as FQNNGV. CDR3 amino acids: CASSLAWGSDGYTF. In DNA, the CDR3 is TGTGCCAGCAGCTTAGCATGGGGGAGTGATGGCTACACCTTC.

The chain links TRBV20-1 to TRBJ2-2, with 10 nucleotides matching TRBD1. Germline lookup yields CDR1 DFQATT and CDR2 SNEGSKA (reference sequence). The CDR3 loop spans 15 amino acids. V gave up 6 bases and J gave up 4 bases; unmatched junction bases: 8. The CDR3 nucleotides read TGCAGTGCCTCTCGGGACAGGGGTTTCACCGGGGAGCTGTTTTTT. This sequence encodes CSASRDRGFTGELFF.

The gene calls are TRBV29-1 and TRBJ1-1; D is possibly TRBD1 (5 bases). Germline CDR1 reads SQVTM; CDR2 reads ANQGSEA. The germline V and J ends were trimmed by 6 bases and 3 bases, with 14 bases remaining between them. The CDR3 has 13 residues. The CDR3 DNA is TGCAGCGTCCGAGGGGCGCCGGACACTGAAGCTTTCTTT. It translates to CSVRGAPDTEAFF.

V gene TRBV6-5 combines with J gene TRBJ2-7, with D possibly being TRBD1 (6 bases). V was pared by 2 bases and J by 7 bases, with 24 bases between. Germline V CDR1 and CDR2: MNHEY, SVGAGI. This CDR3 is 17 amino acids long. The CDR3 here is CASSYAGTRKFLNEQYF. The CDR3 DNA reads as TGTGCCAGCAGTTACGCAGGGACACGGAAATTCTTGAATGAGCAGTACTTC.

This chain joins TRBV5-1 and TRBJ1-1, with TRBD1 as a possible D gene (5 bases). This CDR3 is 18 amino acids long. Looked up from germline, CDR1 is SGHRS and CDR2 is YFSETQ. V was clipped by 0 bases and J by 1 base, with 19 bases between them. The CDR3 DNA is TGCGCCAGCAGCTTGGTTATAGGGGAAGGTTCGGGGAACACTGAAGCTTTCTTT. It codes for CASSLVIGEGSGNTEAFF. The full variable domain, its missing parts supplied by reference TRBV5-1 and TRBJ1-1, is KAGVTQTPRYLIKTRGQQVTLSCSPISGHRSVSWYQQTPGQGLQFLFEYFSETQRNKGNFPGRFSGRQFSNSRSEMNVSTLELGDSALYLCASSLVIGEGSGNTEAFFGQGTRLTVV.

The chain combines TRBV29-1 with TRBJ1-6, with unresolved D. Deletions cut 6 bases from V and 6 bases from J, with 15 bases between. CDR3 length: 14 amino acids. In germline, CDR1 is SQVTM, CDR2 ANQGSEA. The CDR3 sequence: CSVADSGGNSPLHF. In DNA, the CDR3 is TGCAGCGTGGCTGACTCGGGCGGTAATTCACCCCTCCACTTT. The variable domain in full, completed from reference TRBV29-1 and TRBJ1-6, reads SAVISQKPSRDICQRGTSLTIQCQVDSQVTMMFWYRQQPGQSLTLIATANQGSEATYESGFVIDKFPISRPNLTFSTLTVSNMSPEDSSIYLCSVADSGGNSPLHFGNGTRLTVT.

This sequence joins TRBV20-1 and TRBJ1-5; perhaps TRBD1 as D (5 bases). Germline values: CDR1 DFQATT, CDR2 SNEGSKA (reference sequence). The CDR3 loop spans 15 amino acids. V lost 6 bases, J lost 5 bases, and 20 bases lay in between. The CDR3 DNA reads TGCAGTGCGGCCCGGACACCATTCTCCCATCAGCCCCAGCATTTT. This encodes CSAARTPFSHQPQHF.

The sample holds a few counts of this clonotype. V usage is TRBV7-9 and J usage is TRBJ1-4; 7 positions match TRBD1. Germline CDR1 and CDR2: SEHNR and FQNEAQ (reference sequence). This CDR3 region has 16 residues. Trimming took 1 base from V and 5 from J; bases not matched to a gene: 7. DNA for the CDR3: TGTGCCAGCAGCTTAGGCCCGACAGGGCTAAATGAAAAACTGTTTTTT. Its protein is CASSLGPTGLNEKLFF.

This chain joins TRBV4-2 and TRBJ2-3; tentative D call: TRBD2 (6 bases). The CDR3 totals 17 residues. Germline V gene lookup returns CDR1 LGHNA and CDR2 YNFKEQ. V shed 2 bases and J shed 4 bases, with 19 bases lying between them. The CDR3 sequence: CASSQLSGTYDPDTQYF. The DNA for the CDR3 is TGTGCCAGCAGCCAATTATCCGGGACTTACGACCCAGATACGCAGTATTTT.

This clonotype was observed a few times. The J gene is TRBJ2-3, the V gene TRBV6-2 or TRBV6-3; D unclear. This CDR3 region has 15 residues. Per the germline V gene, CDR1 is MNHEY and CDR2 is SVGEGT. Trimming pared 8 bases from V and 2 bases from J, leaving 17 bases between. The CDR3: CASSTHRFSTDTQYF. CDR3 nucleotides: TGTGCCAGCTCGACCCACAGATTCTCCACAGATACGCAGTATTTT.

This clonotype was counted only a few times. The chain uses TRBV4-1 and TRBJ2-7; weak D call: TRBD2 (7 bases). V lost 0 bases, J lost 4 bases, and 13 bases lay in between. The CDR3 spans 15 residues. The germline V gene has CDR1 MGHRA and CDR2 YSYEKL. CDR3: CASSQDGGAGYEQYF. The CDR3, as DNA: TGCGCCAGCAGCCAAGATGGGGGGGCTGGGTACGAGCAGTACTTC.

This rearrangement joins TRBV7-9 to TRBJ2-1, with TRBD2 matching over 15 bases. The CDR3 loop spans 18 amino acids. Germline CDR1 and CDR2: SEHNR and FQNEAQ (reference sequence). V lost 1 base, J lost 10 bases, and 11 bases stayed unmatched. The CDR3 DNA reads as TGTGCCAGCAGCTTAGGGACTAGCGGGGGGGCTTCCGGAGGAGAGCAGTTCTTC. It codes for CASSLGTSGGASGGEQFF.

The chain links TRBV20-1 to TRBJ2-4; 9 bases are a match to TRBD2. The CDR3 sequence is 17 residues long. The V segment lost 1 base and the J segment 0 bases; nucleotides outside the gene matches: 7. Germline V gene lookup returns CDR1 DFQATT and CDR2 SNEGSKA (reference sequence). The CDR3 region has the DNA TGCAGTGCTAGAGTTCCCCTAGCGGGGCTAGCCAAAAACATTCAGTACTTC. The encoded protein is CSARVPLAGLAKNIQYF.

The chain uses TRBV28 and TRBJ2-3; D might be TRBD2 (7 bases). Trimming cost V 6 bases and J 4 bases, with 20 bases left between them. CDR1 and CDR2 (germline): MDHEN, SYDVKM. This CDR3 contains 16 residues. CDR3 loop: CASSSTFGGQADTQYF. CDR3 DNA: TGTGCCAGCAGCAGCACCTTCGGGGGGCAGGCAGATACGCAGTATTTT.

This clonotype was observed a handful of times. This chain uses TRBV28 with TRBJ2-1, with D possibly matching TRBD2 (7 bases). Between the trimmed V and J ends, which lost 8 bases and 8 bases, there was a span of 25 bases. Germline V gene sequence: CDR1 MDHEN, CDR2 SYDVKM. This CDR3 spans 16 amino acids. The CDR3: CASAFGGARGSDEQFF. In DNA, the CDR3 is TGTGCCAGCGCCTTTGGGGGGGCCCGAGGTTCCGATGAGCAGTTCTTC. Combining the CDR3 with reference TRBV28 and TRBJ2-1 gives the whole variable domain DVKVTQSSRYLVKRTGEKVFLECVQDMDHENMFWYRQDPGLGLRLIYFSYDVKMKEKGDIPEGYSVSREKKERFSLILESASTNQTSMYLCASAFGGARGSDEQFFGPGTRLTVL.

The chain joins TRBV5-4 to TRBJ1-1; D is perhaps TRBD1 (5 bases). The CDR3 extends over 17 amino acids. The ends were cut back, 4 bases at V and 5 bases at J, with 24 bases in the middle. The V gene's germline CDR1 is SGHNT and CDR2 YYREEE (reference sequence). The CDR3 sequence is CASSAPALGGGRTEAFF. The CDR3 DNA reads as TGTGCCAGCAGCGCACCGGCCCTCGGCGGGGGTAGGACTGAAGCTTTCTTT.

This clonotype was counted only a few times. V is TRBV4-3 and J is TRBJ2-1, with 14 bases fitting TRBD2. Trimming took 3 bases from V and 7 from J; bases not matched to a gene: 20. The CDR3 length is 21 residues. Germline V gives CDR1 LGHNA, CDR2 YSLEER. The CDR3 loop reads CASSQGTGGATSGGVFNEQFF. CDR3 coding DNA: TGCGCCAGCAGCCAGGGAACAGGGGGCGCGACTAGCGGGGGGGTCTTTAATGAGCAGTTCTTC.